One and the same sample provided the 16 T cell receptor beta chains below, sequenced in a study of shared clonotypes between healthy human individuals. Profiled with immunoSEQ multiplex PCR; TCRdb holds only in-frame clones, not every one. The sample contains 2 million to 2.5 million clones, 80% to 95% of which appear only once. The material sequenced was naive CD4+ T cells from PBMCs. Described subset: CD45RA+ positively selected. These receptors were obtained from a man between 18 and 29 years old in good health. Some clones in this sample may be carry-over from other donors' samples.

The J gene is TRBJ2-7, the V gene TRBV27, with D maybe TRBD2 (7 bases). V lost 7 bases to trimming and J lost 3 bases, with 16 bases between them. Germline V gives CDR1 MNHEY, CDR2 SMNVEV (reference sequence). This CDR3 contains 14 residues. CDR3 DNA sequence: TGTGCCAGCATTCCTACAGGGAGGGGCTACGAGCAGTACTTC. Translation: CASIPTGRGYEQYF.

This clone has a single count. This rearrangement joins TRBV6-1 to TRBJ1-5; TRBD1 is a possible D gene (5 bases). Per the germline V gene, CDR1 is MNHNS and CDR2 is SASEGT. The CDR3 extends over 12 amino acids. The ends were cut back, 6 bases at V and 5 bases at J, with 8 bases in the middle. The CDR3 DNA reads as TGTGCCAGCAGACGGGGGTATCAGCCCCAGCATTTT. Translating gives CASRRGYQPQHF.

The chain is built from TRBV7-3 and TRBJ2-1; perhaps TRBD1 as D (6 bases). V was trimmed by 4 bases and J by 4 bases, leaving 11 bases between them. The CDR3 totals 14 residues. Per the germline V gene, CDR1 is SGHTA and CDR2 is FQGTGA. CDR3 in DNA: TGTGCCAGCAGCTCAGGGACACTTTACAATGAGCAGTTCTTC. Translating gives CASSSGTLYNEQFF. Combining the CDR3 with reference TRBV7-3 and TRBJ2-1 gives the whole variable domain GAGVSQTPSNKVTEKGKYVELRCDPISGHTALYWYRQSLGQGPEFLIYFQGTGAADDSGLPNDRFFAVRPEGSVSTLKIQRTERGDSAVYLCASSSGTLYNEQFFGPGTRLTVL.

The chain couples TRBV28 to TRBJ1-1; maybe TRBD1 (6 bases). Germline V gene sequence: CDR1 MDHEN, CDR2 SYDVKM. V was trimmed by 6 bases and J by 8 bases, leaving 16 bases between them. The CDR3 length is 13 residues. The CDR3 coding sequence is TGTGCCAGCAGGGATGGACAGTCGAGGGAAGCTTTCTTT. Amino acids: CASRDGQSREAFF.

The chain links TRBV19 to TRBJ2-7, with 8 positions matching TRBD1. CDR1 is LNHDA and CDR2 is SQIVND in the germline V gene (reference sequence). V was clipped by 4 bases and J by 5 bases; unmatched bases: 16. The CDR3 is made up of 17 amino acids. CDR3 DNA: TGTGCCAGTAGTACTAACCCGAGGACAGGGTTCGCGGACGAGCAGTACTTC. Protein: CASSTNPRTGFADEQYF.

This sequence joins TRBV13 and TRBJ2-1; D is uncertain. V lost 5 bases, J lost 6 bases, and 14 bases lay in between. The CDR3 consists of 14 residues. Germline V gene lookup returns CDR1 PRHDT and CDR2 FYEKMQ (reference sequence). The CDR3 protein is CASSLPGNSNEQFF. The CDR3 region has the DNA TGTGCCAGCAGCCTCCCAGGCAACAGCAATGAGCAGTTCTTC.

V gene TRBV6-6 combines with J gene TRBJ2-5; the match to TRBD2 covers 13 bases. This CDR3 comprises 15 residues. CDR1 MNHNY and CDR2 SVGAGI come from the germline V gene (reference sequence). Unmatched junction bases numbered 2, after V lost 2 bases and J lost 5 bases. The CDR3 sequence: CASSYPTSGRETQYF. CDR3 DNA sequence: TGTGCCAGCAGTTACCCGACTAGCGGGAGGGAGACCCAGTACTTC.

This clone was observed a few times. This chain uses TRBV30 with TRBJ1-1; TRBD1 matches 10 bases. CDR3 length: 12 residues. Germline V gene sequence: CDR1 GTSNPN, CDR2 SVGIG (reference sequence). Unmatched junction bases numbered 1, after V lost 5 bases and J lost 4 bases. CDR3 sequence reads: CAWGTGATEAFF. CDR3 bases: TGTGCCTGGGGGACAGGGGCCACTGAAGCTTTCTTT. The variable domain in full, completed from reference TRBV30 and TRBJ1-1, reads SQTIHQWPATLVQPVGSPLSLECTVEGTSNPNLYWYRQAAGRGLQLLFYSVGIGQISSEVPQNLSASRPQDRQFILSSKKLLLSDSGFYLCAWGTGATEAFFGQGTRLTVV.

The chain couples TRBV2 to TRBJ2-7; D might be TRBD2 (5 bases). The CDR3 length is 14 residues. Germline V gene lookup returns CDR1 SNHLY and CDR2 FYNNEI. The V gene lost 2 bases and the J gene lost 5 bases, with 13 bases spanning the gap. The CDR3 protein is CASSERLAADEQYF. In nucleotides, the CDR3 is TGTGCCAGCAGTGAACGGCTAGCAGCGGACGAGCAGTACTTC.

V usage is TRBV6-5 and J usage is TRBJ1-2; D ambiguous. V was clipped by 0 bases and J by 5 bases, with 16 bases between them. The CDR3 consists of 16 residues. The germline V gene has CDR1 MNHEY and CDR2 SVGAGI. CDR3 in amino acids: CASSYSGSPPGYGYTF. The CDR3 DNA is TGTGCCAGCAGTTACTCGGGCAGTCCCCCGGGGTATGGCTACACCTTC.

The V and J genes are TRBV7-3 and TRBJ2-3; D is unresolved. Trimming left V 1 base short and J 6 bases short, with 17 bases between. Germline CDR1 and CDR2: SGHTA and FQGTGA. The CDR3 is 16 residues long. The CDR3 bases are TGTGCCAGCAGCTTAAGCCCCACCAGCTTCCCGGATACGCAGTATTTT. It yields the protein CASSLSPTSFPDTQYF.

This CDR3 is CASSPRTGTTYEQYF. DNA for the CDR3: TGTGCCAGCTCACCAAGGACAGGGACAACCTACGAGCAGTACTTC. The chain is built from TRBV18 and TRBJ2-7; TRBD1 agrees at 8 bases. CDR1 is KGHSH and CDR2 is LQKENI in the germline V gene. CDR3 size: 15 residues. V shed 2 bases, J shed 2 bases, and the junction held 5 bases outside the gene matches. Based on the CDR3 plus reference TRBV18 and TRBJ2-7, the full variable domain is NAGVMQNPRHLVRRRGQEARLRCSPMKGHSHVYWYRQLPEEGLKFMVYLQKENIIDESGMPKERFSAEFPKEGPSILRIQQVVRGDSAAYFCASSPRTGTTYEQYFGPGTRLTVT.

The chain links TRBV4-3 to TRBJ2-3, with TRBD1 as a possible D gene (5 bases). Per germline, CDR1 LGHNA and CDR2 YSLEER. Trimming pared 1 base from V and 0 bases from J, leaving 14 bases between. CDR3 size: 17 residues. CDR3 protein: CASSQGPVTASTDTQYF. The CDR3 bases are TGCGCCAGCAGCCAAGGCCCCGTGACAGCGAGCACAGATACGCAGTATTTT.

The count of this clone is one. The rearrangement links TRBV5-1 to TRBJ2-7, with a possible D match to TRBD1 (5 bases). This CDR3 is 14 amino acids long. Germline lookup yields CDR1 SGHRS and CDR2 YFSETQ. V was trimmed by 2 bases and J by 0 bases, leaving 9 bases between them. The CDR3 DNA sequence: TGCGCCAGCAGCTTCACGACAGCCTCCTACGAGCAGTACTTC. Translating gives CASSFTTASYEQYF. Variable domain in full (rest from reference TRBV5-1 and TRBJ2-7): KAGVTQTPRYLIKTRGQQVTLSCSPISGHRSVSWYQQTPGQGLQFLFEYFSETQRNKGNFPGRFSGRQFSNSRSEMNVSTLELGDSALYLCASSFTTASYEQYFGPGTRLTVT.

Here the CDR3 DNA reads TGCGCCAGCACCTCCTACCGTGCCCCTACTGGGCCCCAGACGCGGGAGACGTTCTTC. It specifies CASTSYRAPTGPQTRETFF. The V and J genes are TRBV10-2 and TRBJ2-1; 7 nucleotides line up with TRBD2. V trimming: 7 bases; J trimming: 15 bases; junction bases outside the gene matches: 33. This CDR3 contains 19 residues. In germline, CDR1 is WSHSY, CDR2 SAAADI.

The chain recombines TRBV19 with TRBJ1-2; D not certain. Trimming cost V 3 bases and J 4 bases, with 18 bases left between them. Germline values: CDR1 LNHDA, CDR2 SQIVND (reference sequence). The CDR3 contains 16 residues. The chain's CDR3 is CASSMVDRMLVYGYTF. The CDR3 bases are TGTGCCAGTAGTATGGTGGATCGTATGTTGGTCTATGGCTACACCTTC.